This paragraph reports one TCR beta chain. A read error is possible here, since a much larger clone lies one base away. Sample time point: newly diagnosed GD, antithyroid drugs for less than 3 months. Following extraction of RNA from PBMCs, that RNA was used to make the TCR library. V gave up 4 bases and J gave up 7 bases, with 21 bases separating them. CDR1 is SGHRS, CDR2 YFSETQ, per germline. This CDR3 is 15 amino acids long. The sample originates from a study of regulatory T cells in long-lasting Graves disease. On the study more broadly: Graves' cases, newly diagnosed, had used antithyroid drugs under 3 months.

Building of the TCR beta libraries involved iRepertoire HTBI primers and Arm-PCR of CDR3 regions. A single record per CDR3 protein comes from TCRdb applying MiXCR to the multiplex PCR reads. This sample carries about 450,000 distinct CDR3 sequences, 14% of them seen once, and the ten largest clones take roughly 18%. These data were likewise used in another study, on T cells in Graves' hyperthyroidism and ophthalmopathy.

This sequence was found in a woman aged 45-60 years with Graves disease. The chain links TRBV5-1 to TRBJ2-7; tentative D call: TRBD2 (6 bases). Sample: peripheral blood mononuclear cells (PBMCs), taken at new diagnosis, from a patient treated with antithyroid drugs. CDR3 coding DNA: TGCGCCAGCAGCCAACCTAGCGTAGCCTACAATGAGCAGTACTTC. It yields the protein CASSQPSVAYNEQYF.